These T cell receptor beta chains were read from a single sample in a study of CD8 T cells in Susac syndrome. TCRdb reprocessed the immunoSEQ multiplex PCR reads with MiXCR, giving one entry per CDR3 protein. The sample includes about 430,000 distinct CDR3 sequences, 85% to 90% of them seen just once. Specimen: CD8+ T cells from PBMCs. Every receptor here comes from a human donor with multiple sclerosis. Both conserved end residues are part of each CDR3. Fields, in order: D gene, clone size, J gene, V gene, CDR3 protein, CDR3 DNA. D genes are given only for firm matches. Rows give clone size only sometimes, using once, few, many, or a class for an expanded clone.

- | - | TRBJ2-7 | TRBV19 | CASSRRDLSYEQYF | TGTGCCAGTAGTCGCCGGGACCTTTCCTACGAGCAGTACTTC
- | - | TRBJ2-2 | TRBV11-2 | CASSLESVPAGELFF | TGTGCCAGCAGCTTAGAATCAGTACCGGCCGGGGAGCTGTTTTTT
TRBD2 | - | TRBJ2-1 | TRBV27 | CASSLSAGGLYNEQFF | TGTGCCAGCAGTTTATCCGCGGGGGGGCTCTACAATGAGCAGTTCTTC
- | - | TRBJ1-2 | TRBV29-1 | CSVLDPRGGYTF | TGCAGCGTTCTGGATCCTAGAGGTGGCTACACCTTC
- | - | TRBJ2-1 | TRBV27 | CASSLGGAPFSYNEQFF | TGTGCCAGCAGTTTAGGGGGGGCCCCATTCTCCTACAATGAGCAGTTCTTC
- | few | TRBJ1-1 | TRBV5-1 | CASSLFGLNTEAFF | TGCGCCAGCAGCTTGTTTGGGCTGAACACTGAAGCTTTCTTT
- | - | TRBJ1-2 | TRBV4-1 | CASSQVGGRDGYTF | TGCGCCAGCAGCCAAGTAGGAGGGAGGGATGGCTACACCTTC
TRBD1 | few | TRBJ2-5 | TRBV6-5 | CASSYVDRAQETQYF | TGTGCCAGCAGTTACGTGGACAGGGCCCAAGAGACCCAGTACTTC
- | - | TRBJ1-1 | TRBV5-6 | CASSYLGSPWPFF | TGTGCCAGCAGCTACCTCGGATCTCCGTGGCCTTTCTTT
TRBD1 | - | TRBJ2-3 | TRBV7-9 | CASSFPSTGVVTYTQYF | TGTGCCAGCAGCTTTCCCTCGACAGGGGTGGTCACATATACGCAGTATTTT
- | - | TRBJ1-1 | TRBV9 | CASSVGGADTEAFF | TGTGCCAGCAGCGTAGGAGGGGCAGACACTGAAGCTTTCTTT
- | - | TRBJ2-7 | TRBV4-1 | CASSQPTGTAIYEQYF | TGCGCCAGCAGCCAACCAACCGGGACGGCGATCTACGAGCAGTACTTC
- | - | TRBJ2-1 | TRBV7-9 | CASSGLPTYNEQFF | TGTGCCAGCAGTGGACTACCCACCTACAATGAGCAGTTCTTC
- | - | TRBJ1-6 | TRBV25-1 | CASSQGQGIVIGSPLHF | TGTGCCAGTTCCCAGGGGCAGGGGATCGTAATTGGGTCACCCCTCCACTTT
- | - | TRBJ2-7 | TRBV12-3/TRBV12-4 | CASSHRTGTASSYEQYF | TGTGCCAGCAGTCACCGAACCGGGACGGCGAGCTCCTACGAGCAGTACTTC
- | - | TRBJ1-5 | TRBV15 | CATSRAVSGNQPQHF | TGTGCCACCAGCAGAGCAGTGAGTGGGAATCAGCCCCAGCATTTT
TRBD1 | few | TRBJ1-5 | TRBV3-1 | CASSWTGFNQPQHF | TGTGCCAGCAGCTGGACAGGGTTCAATCAGCCCCAGCATTTT
TRBD2 | - | TRBJ2-7 | TRBV13 | CASSLGLGRELYEQYF | TGTGCCAGCAGCTTAGGACTGGGGCGGGAGCTCTACGAGCAGTACTTC
TRBD1 | - | TRBJ1-4 | TRBV7-9 | CASTPTRDRGLKDEKLFF | TGTGCCAGCACCCCCACCCGGGACAGGGGGCTCAAGGATGAAAAACTGTTTTTT
- | - | TRBJ2-3 | TRBV12-3/TRBV12-4 | CASSGVSGGIDTQYF | TGTGCCAGCAGTGGGGTGTCAGGAGGTATAGATACGCAGTATTTT
- | - | TRBJ1-1 | TRBV10-3 | CAISELTGKNTEAFF | TGTGCCATCAGTGAGCTCACAGGGAAGAACACTGAAGCTTTCTTT
- | - | TRBJ1-1 | TRBV19 | CASSKADNTEAFF | TGTGCCAGTAGTAAGGCAGATAACACTGAAGCTTTCTTT
- | - | TRBJ2-2 | TRBV7-9 | CASSLARNTAVGELFF | TGTGCCAGCAGCTTAGCCCGGAACACAGCGGTCGGGGAGCTGTTTTTT
- | - | TRBJ1-1 | TRBV27 | CASSLSRGYLNTEAFF | TGTGCCAGCAGTTTATCTCGAGGTTATCTGAACACTGAAGCTTTCTTT
- | once | TRBJ1-2 | TRBV29-1 | CSVTTGSDGYTF | TGCAGCGTTACTACAGGGTCCGATGGCTACACCTTC
TRBD2 | - | TRBJ2-1 | TRBV2 | CASSQRGGSNNEQFF | TGTGCCAGCAGTCAACGGGGCGGGAGTAACAATGAGCAGTTCTTC
- | - | TRBJ2-1 | TRBV13 | CASSSTMSTYNEQFF | TGTGCCAGCAGCTCAACTATGTCAACCTACAATGAGCAGTTCTTC
TRBD2 | - | TRBJ2-3 | TRBV15 | CATSGGLATSTDTQYF | TGTGCCACCAGCGGAGGACTAGCGACTAGCACAGATACGCAGTATTTT
TRBD2 | - | TRBJ2-7 | TRBV5-4 | CASSLAGGPDEQYF | TGTGCCAGCAGCTTGGCGGGGGGGCCCGACGAGCAGTACTTC
- | - | TRBJ2-3 | TRBV27 | CASSLRAGDTDTQYF | TGTGCCAGCAGTTTAAGGGCAGGGGACACAGATACGCAGTATTTT
- | - | TRBJ1-1 | TRBV12-3/TRBV12-4 | CASSLLAPNTEAFF | TGTGCCAGCAGTTTACTGGCCCCGAACACTGAAGCTTTCTTT
TRBD2 | few | TRBJ2-1 | TRBV7-6 | CASSLFGTSGVYNEQFF | TGTGCCAGCAGCTTATTCGGGACTAGCGGGGTCTACAATGAGCAGTTCTTC
- | - | TRBJ1-2 | TRBV10-3 | CAISESIDRLNYGYTF | TGTGCCATCAGTGAGTCGATTGACAGGTTGAACTATGGCTACACCTTC
- | - | TRBJ1-2 | TRBV29-1 | CSAPSGPYGYTF | TGCAGCGCCCCTTCGGGTCCCTATGGCTACACCTTC
TRBD1 | once | TRBJ2-7 | TRBV29-1 | CSVEDTGADYEQYF | TGCAGCGTTGAAGATACAGGGGCCGACTACGAGCAGTACTTC
TRBD1 | - | TRBJ1-2 | TRBV4-1 | CASSQGQGYGYTF | TGCGCCAGCAGCCAAGGACAGGGGTATGGCTACACCTTC
- | - | TRBJ1-4 | TRBV11-2 | CASSLDPRAPNEKLFF | TGTGCCAGCAGCTTAGATCCACGGGCCCCCAATGAAAAACTGTTTTTT
TRBD1 | - | TRBJ2-3 | TRBV5-1 | CASSLFGQARFTDTQYF | TGCGCCAGCAGCTTGTTCGGACAGGCTCGATTCACAGATACGCAGTATTTT
- | - | TRBJ2-4 | TRBV7-9 | CASSFPLGLAKNIQYF | TGTGCCAGCAGCTTTCCCCTGGGACTAGCCAAAAACATTCAGTACTTC
- | - | TRBJ1-1 | TRBV4-2 | CASSPTLAVNTEAFF | TGTGCCAGCAGCCCAACCTTAGCCGTGAACACTGAAGCTTTCTTT
TRBD2 | - | TRBJ2-1 | TRBV5-1 | CASSLAGGGGDEQFF | TGCGCCAGCAGCTTGGCAGGCGGGGGGGGCGATGAGCAGTTCTTC
- | - | TRBJ2-2 | TRBV12-5 | CASGWMQGEVGELFF | TGTGCTAGTGGTTGGATGCAGGGGGAGGTGGGGGAGCTGTTTTTT
- | - | TRBJ2-1 | TRBV5-1 | CASSPAHHEQFF | TGCGCCAGCAGCCCGGCCCATCATGAGCAGTTCTTC
- | - | TRBJ2-7 | TRBV19 | CASTPAPLSYEQYF | TGTGCCAGTACCCCCGCGCCGCTTTCCTACGAGCAGTACTTC
- | few | TRBJ1-1 | TRBV4-1 | CASSQDPGPNTEAFF | TGCGCCAGCAGCCAAGATCCGGGACCGAACACTGAAGCTTTCTTT
- | - | TRBJ1-1 | TRBV19 | CASSIELRGTEAFF | TGTGCCAGTAGTATAGAATTACGAGGCACTGAAGCTTTCTTT
TRBD2 | - | TRBJ2-3 | TRBV5-4 | CATRRGGTDTQYF | TGTGCCACCCGTCGGGGGGGCACAGATACGCAGTATTTT
- | - | TRBJ1-4 | TRBV14 | CASSASLTNEKLFF | TGTGCCAGCTCCGCATCTCTTACCAATGAAAAACTGTTTTTT
TRBD2 | - | TRBJ2-2 | TRBV11-2 | CASSLVTSGGTGELFF | TGTGCCAGCAGCTTAGTGACTAGCGGGGGGACCGGGGAGCTGTTTTTT
TRBD1 | - | TRBJ2-5 | TRBV19 | CASSRLETGGTETQYF | TGTGCCAGTAGCCGACTGGAGACAGGGGGAACAGAGACCCAGTACTTC
- | once | TRBJ2-7 | TRBV27 | CASSLTETSYEQYF | TGTGCCAGCAGTTTAACTGAGACTTCCTACGAGCAGTACTTC
- | - | TRBJ1-2 | TRBV20-1 | CSASSGRGNYGYTF | TGCAGTGCTAGCTCCGGACGGGGAAACTATGGCTACACCTTC
TRBD1 | - | TRBJ2-7 | TRBV19 | CASSEDRGESYEQYF | TGTGCCAGTAGTGAGGACAGGGGGGAATCCTACGAGCAGTACTTC
TRBD2 | - | TRBJ2-7 | TRBV27 | CASSFGAGDSYEQYF | TGTGCCAGCAGTTTCGGAGCGGGGGATTCCTACGAGCAGTACTTC